The 30 T cell receptor beta chains reported below all come from one sample, sequenced in a study of blood T cell repertoires in COVID-19. The repertoire was sequenced with immunoSEQ multiplex PCR; TCRdb's copy has only in-frame clones and lacks some. The data hold more than 110,000 clones, with around 80% observed a single time. Specimen: PBMCs or T cells enriched from blood (not recorded which). The receptors here all came from a woman in her forties or fifties who had recovered from COVID-19.

The count of this clone is one. V and J are TRBV7-2 and TRBJ1-4; 8 bases match TRBD1. Germline V CDR1 and CDR2: SGHTA, FQGNSA. The CDR3 spans 16 residues. With 5 bases clipped from V and 0 bases from J, the junction kept 5 bases outside the gene matches. For the CDR3, the DNA is TGTGCCAGCAGCACAGGGGGACCGGCAACTAATGAAAAACTGTTTTTT. It translates to CASSTGGPATNEKLFF.

The chain carries TRBV4-2 and TRBJ2-1; 7 bases align to TRBD2. Trimming at V came to 3 bases and at J to 4 bases, leaving 3 bases not matched to a gene. This CDR3 is 14 amino acids long. Germline CDR1 is LGHNA and CDR2 is YNFKEQ. The CDR3 spells CASSHGGMYNEQFF. CDR3 nucleotides: TGTGCCAGCAGCCACGGGGGGATGTACAATGAGCAGTTCTTC.

The V call is TRBV7-8, the J call TRBJ1-2; D is unclear. The V end was cut by 8 bases, the J end by 7 bases, with 17 bases between. Germline CDR1 and CDR2: SGHVS and FQNEAQ. CDR3 length: 13 residues. The CDR3 region has the DNA TGTGCCAGCGCCTCAGGCCAGGTCGGTGGCTACACCTTC. Translated, it gives CASASGQVGGYTF.

This clone was seen once. V gene TRBV5-1 combines with J gene TRBJ2-7; 8 bases agree with TRBD1. Unmatched junction bases numbered 8, after V lost 0 bases and J lost 6 bases. There are 15 residues in the CDR3. Germline V gives CDR1 SGHRS, CDR2 YFSETQ. The DNA for the CDR3 is TGCGCCAGCAGCTTGGCTCCCCAGGGGGCAGGCGAGCAGTACGTC. Residues: CASSLAPQGAGEQYV.

This clone was seen once. The V and J genes are TRBV5-1 and TRBJ2-4, with 7 bases lining up with TRBD2. Germline CDR1 is SGHRS and CDR2 is YFSETQ. V shed 3 bases, J shed 1 base, and the junction held 7 bases outside the gene matches. The CDR3 consists of 16 residues. The CDR3, as DNA: TGCGCCAGCAGCTCCACCGCGCGGGGGGCCAAAAACATTCAGTACTTC. Its translation is CASSSTARGAKNIQYF.

The chain uses TRBV28 and TRBJ1-4; 9 bases are shared with TRBD1. This CDR3 has 15 amino acids. J gave up 8 bases and V 6 bases, and 10 bases lay outside the gene matches. Germline lookup yields CDR1 MDHEN and CDR2 SYDVKM. CDR3 in DNA: TGTGCCAGCAGCAAATTACAGGGGGCTTGGGAAAAACTGTTTTTT. It is translated as CASSKLQGAWEKLFF.

The V call is TRBV27, the J call TRBJ2-7; 13 nucleotides align to TRBD2. Germline V gives CDR1 MNHEY, CDR2 SMNVEV (reference sequence). The CDR3 totals 19 residues. J was trimmed by 0 bases and V by 6 bases; bases with no gene match: 14. Here the CDR3 reads CASRSLTSGGPNFSYEQYV. In DNA form, the CDR3 reads TGTGCCAGCAGATCTTTGACTAGCGGGGGGCCCAATTTCTCCTACGAGCAGTACGTC.

V gene TRBV3-1 (or the pseudogene TRBV3-2) combines with J gene TRBJ2-2; a weak D match, TRBD2 (6 bases). The CDR3 length is 15 residues. Germline CDR1 and CDR2: LGHDT and YNNKEL (reference sequence). The V and J ends lost 4 bases and 6 bases respectively, with 15 bases between them. CDR3 bases: TGTGCCAGCAGCCCACCCGGGACTGGGGCCGGGGAGCTGTTTTTT. The encoded protein is CASSPPGTGAGELFF.

V usage is TRBV12-3 or TRBV12-4 and J usage is TRBJ2-7, with 7 nucleotides matching TRBD2. CDR3 length equals 13 residues. With 7 bases clipped from V and 2 bases from J, the junction kept 5 bases outside the gene matches. The chain's CDR3 is CASTWGGAYEQYF. Written as DNA, the CDR3 is TGTGCCAGCACCTGGGGGGGGGCCTACGAGCAGTACTTC.

The chain is built from TRBV28 and TRBJ2-7; perhaps TRBD2 as D (7 bases). Germline V lookup: CDR1 MDHEN, CDR2 SYDVKM. The V end lost 5 bases, the J end lost 7 bases, and 18 bases lay between the germline ends. The CDR3 runs to 14 residues. The CDR3 spells CASSPPTRGGEQYF. CDR3 DNA sequence: TGTGCCAGCAGTCCCCCGACGAGGGGGGGAGAGCAGTACTTC.

The chain has TRBV5-1 and TRBJ1-2, with 10 bases lining up with TRBD1. CDR1 SGHRS and CDR2 YFSETQ come from the germline V gene. This CDR3 has 15 amino acids. The V segment lost 0 bases and the J segment 7 bases; nucleotides outside the gene matches: 6. CDR3 DNA sequence: TGCGCCAGCAGCTTGGAGGACAGGGGGGCCGGTGGCTACACCTTC. Its protein is CASSLEDRGAGGYTF.

Of note for this clone: The same CDR3 arises from other DNA sequences in this sample as well. The rearrangement uses TRBV12-3 or TRBV12-4 and TRBJ1-6; D gene uncertain. The CDR3 covers 12 residues. Deletions cut 3 bases from V and 8 bases from J, with 5 bases between. CDR3 amino acids: CASSFSDSPLHF. DNA for the CDR3: TGTGCCAGCAGTTTCTCCGATTCACCCCTCCACTTT.

J is TRBJ2-2 and V is TRBV5-6, with 12 positions matching TRBD1. Germline V gene sequence: CDR1 SGHDT, CDR2 YYEEEE. This CDR3 is 19 amino acids long. The J segment lost 0 bases and the V segment lost 4 bases, leaving 10 bases of the junction unmatched. Written as DNA, the CDR3 is TGTGCCAGCAGCCCAACCCCGGGACAGGGGGCTGCGAACACCGGGGAGCTGTTTTTT. Its translation is CASSPTPGQGAANTGELFF.

This chain links TRBV2 with TRBJ1-6, with TRBD1 identical over 7 bases. The CDR3 has 15 amino acids. Looked up from germline, CDR1 is SNHLY and CDR2 is FYNNEI. The V segment lost 3 bases and the J segment 10 bases; nucleotides outside the gene matches: 9. CDR3: CASSELTGSGSPLHF. DNA of the CDR3: TGTGCCAGCAGTGAGCTGACAGGGTCAGGATCACCCCTCCACTTT.

This clone was recorded once. The V and J genes are TRBV5-1 and TRBJ1-2; tentatively, D is TRBD1 (5 bases). Germline values: CDR1 SGHRS, CDR2 YFSETQ. The V end lost 2 bases, the J end lost 7 bases, and 12 bases lay between the germline ends. CDR3 length equals 13 residues. CDR3 residues: CASSFGGGFGYTF. CDR3 bases: TGCGCCAGCAGCTTTGGGGGAGGTTTTGGCTACACCTTC.

The chain uses TRBV9 and TRBJ1-6; possibly TRBD1 for D (5 bases). Between the trimmed V and J ends, which lost 3 bases and 9 bases, there was a span of 13 bases. CDR1 and CDR2 (germline): SGDLS, YYNGEE. The CDR3 extends over 14 amino acids. CDR3 nucleotides: TGTGCCAGCAGCGGCGACGGTGGGGCTTCACCCCTCCACTTT. Its translation is CASSGDGGASPLHF. Supplemented by reference TRBV9 and TRBJ1-6, the full variable domain reads DSGVTQTPKHLITATGQRVTLRCSPRSGDLSVYWYQQSLDQGLQFLIQYYNGEERAKGNILERFSAQQFPDLHSELNLSSLELGDSALYFCASSGDGGASPLHFGNGTRLTVT.

This clone appeared once. The chain employs TRBV5-4 and TRBJ2-3; D might be TRBD2 (5 bases). Germline V lookup: CDR1 SGHNT, CDR2 YYREEE (reference sequence). The CDR3 extends over 16 amino acids. V lost 2 bases, J lost 0 bases, and 13 bases lay in between. For the CDR3, the DNA is TGTGCCAGCAGCTTTCCATCGGGGTTTAGCACAGATACGCAGTATTTT. It yields the protein CASSFPSGFSTDTQYF.

This clone was detected a few times. The V call is TRBV25-1, the J call TRBJ1-6, with D unclear. The CDR3 is 17 residues long. V was clipped by 2 bases and J by 7 bases, with 18 bases between them. CDR1 MGHDK and CDR2 SYGVNS come from the germline V gene. The CDR3 DNA reads as TGTGCCAGCAGTGAAGTTACCCCGGGAGAAGGGAATTCACCCCTCCACTTT. Protein sequence: CASSEVTPGEGNSPLHF. Drawing the rest from reference TRBV25-1 and TRBJ1-6, the complete variable domain is EADIYQTPRYLVIGTGKKITLECSQTMGHDKMYWYQQDPGMELHLIHYSYGVNSTEKGDLSSESTVSRIRTEHFPLTLESARPSHTSQYLCASSEVTPGEGNSPLHFGNGTRLTVT.

V gene TRBV9 combines with J gene TRBJ2-5; 8 nucleotides match TRBD1. The germline gives CDR1 SGDLS, CDR2 YYNGEE. J lost 1 base, V lost 2 bases, and 4 bases had no gene match. CDR3 length: 15 residues. The CDR3 DNA sequence: TGTGCCAGCAGCGTTCCCGGGACAGGCCAAGAGACCCAGTACTTC. Translating it yields CASSVPGTGQETQYF.

This clone has just one count. Here the CDR3 DNA reads TGCGCCAGCACCTCGCACAACAGGGGGAACTATAGCAATCAGCCCCAGCATTTT. Its translation is CASTSHNRGNYSNQPQHF. This chain links TRBV5-1 with TRBJ1-5; TRBD1 agrees at 8 bases. The J segment lost 0 bases and the V segment lost 6 bases, leaving 14 bases of the junction unmatched. CDR1 and CDR2 from the germline V gene are SGHRS and YFSETQ. The length of the CDR3 is 18 residues. The full variable domain, with the rest looked up from reference TRBV5-1 and TRBJ1-5, is KAGVTQTPRYLIKTRGQQVTLSCSPISGHRSVSWYQQTPGQGLQFLFEYFSETQRNKGNFPGRFSGRQFSNSRSEMNVSTLELGDSALYLCASTSHNRGNYSNQPQHFGDGTRLSIL.

The chain couples TRBV9 to TRBJ1-6; tentative D call: TRBD1 (6 bases). Trimming took off 4 bases at V and 4 bases at J, with 18 bases between the two ends. The CDR3 is 17 residues long. Germline-derived CDR1 and CDR2 are SGDLS and YYNGEE. This CDR3 is CASSTASGVGYNSPLHF. CDR3 coding DNA: TGTGCCAGCAGCACAGCATCAGGGGTTGGGTATAATTCACCCCTCCACTTT.

This clone came up a few times. The chain uses TRBV2 and TRBJ2-7; 7 nucleotides align to TRBD2. With 1 base clipped from V and 9 bases from J, the junction kept 3 bases outside the gene matches. CDR1 is SNHLY, CDR2 FYNNEI, per germline. The CDR3 is made up of 12 amino acids. This CDR3 is CASSEDSGGQYV. CDR3 in DNA: TGTGCCAGCAGTGAAGACTCGGGGGGGCAGTACGTC.

The chain couples TRBV7-6 to TRBJ2-2; 11 bases align to TRBD2. There are 18 residues in the CDR3. With V trimmed by 4 bases and J by 2 bases, 9 bases remained unmatched. Germline loops: CDR1 SGHVS, CDR2 FNYEAQ. CDR3 region: CASSSRLAGGSNTGELFF. CDR3 sequence (DNA): TGTGCCAGCAGCTCCCGTCTAGCGGGGGGAAGTAACACCGGGGAGCTGTTTTTT.

J is TRBJ1-4 and V is TRBV7-8; no clear D gene. Looked up from germline, CDR1 is SGHVS and CDR2 is FQNEAQ. The CDR3 extends over 16 amino acids. V was shortened by 2 bases and J by 3 bases, with 13 bases between the two germline ends. CDR3 loop: CASSLLPTPSNEKLFF. The CDR3 DNA reads TGTGCCAGCAGCTTACTCCCGACTCCCTCTAATGAAAAACTGTTTTTT.

The V gene is TRBV7-9, the J gene TRBJ2-7; D remains ambiguous. CDR3 size: 12 residues. Trimming cost V 4 bases and J 1 base, with 5 bases left between them. Looked up from germline, CDR1 is SEHNR and CDR2 is FQNEAQ (reference sequence). In nucleotides, the CDR3 is TGTGCCAGCAGCTCAAATTCCTACGAGCAGTACTTC. Encoded protein: CASSSNSYEQYF. Complete variable domain (other parts from reference TRBV7-9 and TRBJ2-7): DTGVSQNPRHKITKRGQNVTFRCDPISEHNRLYWYRQTLGQGPEFLTYFQNEAQLEKSRLLSDRFSAERPKGSFSTLEIQRTEQGDSAMYLCASSSNSYEQYFGPGTRLTVT.

This clone was counted between two and nine times. V gene TRBV30 combines with J gene TRBJ1-5; possible D gene TRBD1, 5 bases. V was trimmed by 0 bases and J by 6 bases, leaving 9 bases between them. Germline V gives CDR1 GTSNPN, CDR2 SVGIG (reference sequence). The CDR3 runs 13 residues. The DNA of the CDR3 is TGTGCCTGGAGTGTGCAGGGCAGTCAGCCCCAGCATTTT. Translating it yields CAWSVQGSQPQHF.

This sequence joins TRBV4-1 and TRBJ1-4; D is unclear. The CDR3 runs to 16 residues. The germline V gene has CDR1 MGHRA and CDR2 YSYEKL. The germline V and J ends were trimmed by 1 base and 2 bases, with 11 bases remaining between them. The CDR3 is CASSQVLGITNEKLFF. The CDR3 DNA reads as TGCGCCAGCAGCCAAGTTTTGGGCATCACTAATGAAAAACTGTTTTTT.

V is TRBV6-5 and J is TRBJ1-2, with 7 bases that match TRBD1. CDR3 length: 14 amino acids. The V and J ends lost 6 bases and 4 bases, in that order; junction bases with no gene match: 8. Germline lookup yields CDR1 MNHEY and CDR2 SVGAGI. CDR3 protein: CASSLRDSLYGYTF. CDR3 nucleotide sequence: TGTGCCAGCAGCCTCCGGGACAGCCTCTATGGCTACACCTTC.

The V and J genes are TRBV2 and TRBJ1-1; no clear D. The V end was cut by 7 bases, the J end by 1 base, with 13 bases between. The CDR3 extends over 14 amino acids. CDR1 is SNHLY and CDR2 is FYNNEI in the germline V gene. The CDR3 region is CASTEYQANTEAFF. CDR3 coding DNA: TGTGCCAGCACCGAGTACCAGGCGAACACTGAAGCTTTCTTT.

The V gene is TRBV12-3 or TRBV12-4, the J gene TRBJ1-2, with D possibly being TRBD1 (5 bases). The CDR3 extends over 12 amino acids. The V gene lost 7 bases and the J gene lost 7 bases, with 13 bases spanning the gap. The CDR3 bases are TGTGCCAGCACCTCGGACAATTCTGGCTACACCTTC. This encodes CASTSDNSGYTF.